Below are 7 T cell receptor beta chains sequenced from a single sample in a study of T cell repertoires in cytomegalovirus infection (dated by TCRdb to about 2019). Data came from an Illumina HiSeq 1500. TCRdb reprocessed the public reads (quality trimming at Q25 with fastp, clone calling with MiXCR) and kept in-frame beta chains. Each CDR3 protein gets just one entry, which takes the most common genes and DNA from the rows behind it. The sample records about 200,000 distinct CDR3 sequences, nearly 9.5% of which are singletons. The leading ten clones occupy about 5% of the sample. Sequencing input: PBMCs. The receptors come from a human donor in good health (CMV status not recorded). Some clones in this sample may be carry-over from other donors' samples.

In its sample, this clonotype was seen many times. The chain combines TRBV5-6 with TRBJ1-4; D is unresolved. The CDR3 is made up of 15 amino acids. Trimming took 2 bases from V and 11 from J, leaving 19 bases between them. Germline values: CDR1 SGHDT, CDR2 YYEEEE. The CDR3 sequence: CASSFNGIQRRKLFF. The CDR3 DNA reads as TGTGCCAGCAGCTTTAACGGGATCCAACGGAGGAAACTGTTTTTT.

Ten or more counts support this clonotype. The rearrangement uses TRBV24-1 and TRBJ1-2, with TRBD1 matching over 8 bases. CDR1 and CDR2 from the germline V gene are KGHDR and SFDVKD. The ends lost 3 bases at V and 4 bases at J; junction bases unmatched: 6. This CDR3 contains 15 residues. The CDR3 protein is CATSDSRGPGYGYTF. Written as DNA, the CDR3 is TGTGCCACCAGTGATAGCAGGGGGCCCGGCTATGGCTACACCTTC.

This clonotype was counted at least ten times. This sequence joins TRBV6-5 and TRBJ2-5; possible D gene TRBD2, 7 bases. The length of the CDR3 is 14 residues. Germline assignment: CDR1 MNHEY and CDR2 SVGAGI. The V and J ends lost 5 bases and 5 bases respectively, with 15 bases between them. The DNA for the CDR3 is TGTGCCAGCAGTAGAGGGGGGGTCGGCGAGACCCAGTACTTC. This translates into CASSRGGVGETQYF.

Regarding this clonotype: At one end, the junction sequence differs from germline, possibly due to a read error. V and J are TRBV28 and TRBJ1-2; D is unclear. Germline CDR1 MDHEN, CDR2 SYDVKM. The CDR3 sequence is 13 residues long. CDR3 loop: CASSSGYNYGYTF. For the CDR3, the DNA is TGTGCCAGCAGTTCCGGTTATAACTACGGCTACACCTTC.

There are many counts of this clonotype. V usage is TRBV11-2 and J usage is TRBJ1-2, with TRBD1 matching over 7 bases. The CDR3 extends over 16 amino acids. Trimming took 0 bases from V and 4 from J; bases not matched to a gene: 8. Germline CDR1 and CDR2: SGHAT and FQNNGV. CDR3 residues: CASSLDHAGDSYGYTF. The CDR3 bases are TGTGCCAGCAGCTTAGATCATGCAGGGGACAGCTATGGCTACACCTTC.

This clonotype was recorded many times. This rearrangement joins TRBV6-2 or TRBV6-3 to TRBJ2-7; TRBD1 might be the D (5 bases). V was shortened by 6 bases and J by 11 bases, with 23 bases between the two germline ends. CDR1 is MNHEY and CDR2 is SVGEGT in the germline V gene. The CDR3 runs 14 residues. The CDR3 DNA follows: TGTGCCAGCAGGAACTCGCTAGGACACGTCTCTGAGTACTTC. Translation: CASRNSLGHVSEYF.

This rearrangement joins TRBV29-1 to TRBJ2-7, with 8 bases aligning to TRBD2. From germline, CDR1 is SQVTM and CDR2 ANQGSEA. CDR3 size: 13 residues. Trimming at V came to 2 bases and at J to 5 bases, leaving 5 bases not matched to a gene. The CDR3 DNA follows: TGCAGCGTTGAACGGGGGGGCTGGGACGAGCAGTACTTC. Its translation is CSVERGGWDEQYF.